Below, 20 T cell receptor beta chains from the same sample are listed, as sequenced in a study of read filtering for tumor transcriptome and immune sequencing. From approximately 430 ng of RNA, a library with molecular barcoded alpha/delta and beta/gamma adaptors was made. TCRdb re-called the reads through MiXCR, storing one row per CDR3 protein. Of some 140,000 distinct CDR3 sequences listed, approximately 13% are singletons. Sequenced input: a population of CD138-negative cells sorted from bone marrow. Source of these receptors: a donor aged 40 or over with multiple myeloma.

This clonotype was found many times. The rearrangement links TRBV20-1 to TRBJ2-2; 7 bases map to TRBD1. Germline V CDR1 and CDR2: DFQATT, SNEGSKA (reference sequence). V was clipped by 6 bases and J by 4 bases; unmatched bases: 8. This CDR3 comprises 14 residues. In nucleotides, the CDR3 is TGCAGTGCAAGGACAGGTGTGAGCACCGGGGAGCTGTTTTTT. It yields the protein CSARTGVSTGELFF.

This clonotype was picked up many times. The chain couples TRBV7-2 to TRBJ1-1; no clear D gene. V was pared by 1 base and J by 4 bases, with 7 bases between. The V gene's germline CDR1 is SGHTA and CDR2 FQGNSA. CDR3 size: 13 residues. Here the CDR3 reads CASSLEVGTEAFF. Here the CDR3 DNA reads TGTGCCAGCAGCTTAGAGGTCGGCACTGAAGCTTTCTTT.

The J gene is TRBJ1-3, the V gene TRBV6-5, with D perhaps matching TRBD1 (6 bases). Per germline, CDR1 MNHEY and CDR2 SVGAGI. Trimming took off 7 bases at V and 4 bases at J, with 11 bases between the two ends. The CDR3 runs 13 residues. CDR3 sequence reads: CASTQDRGNTIYF. The CDR3 nucleotides are TGTGCCAGCACCCAGGACAGAGGAAACACCATATATTTT.

In its sample, this clonotype was seen a few times. CDR3 nucleotide sequence: TGTGCCAGCAGCTTAGCGGGAGAGGGCGAGACCCAGTACTTC. Protein sequence: CASSLAGEGETQYF. The chain is built from TRBV7-2 and TRBJ2-5, with a weak D call TRBD2 (5 bases). The V gene lost 0 bases and the J gene lost 5 bases, with 10 bases spanning the gap. Germline assignment: CDR1 SGHTA and CDR2 FQGNSA. This CDR3 region has 14 residues.

The V and J genes are TRBV14 and TRBJ1-1; D is unclear. Germline CDR1 SGHDN, CDR2 FVKESK. CDR3 length equals 15 residues. V was trimmed by 4 bases and J by 0 bases, leaving 12 bases between them. The CDR3: CASSLRPGLNTEAFF. In nucleotides, the CDR3 is TGTGCCAGCAGCCTTCGGCCCGGATTGAACACTGAAGCTTTCTTT.

Ten or more counts support this clonotype. This sequence joins TRBV3-1 and TRBJ2-7, with D tentatively TRBD2 (5 bases). CDR3 length: 15 amino acids. Germline CDR1 is LGHDT and CDR2 is YNNKEL (reference sequence). The ends were cut back, 1 base at V and 4 bases at J, with 14 bases in the middle. CDR3 DNA: TGTGCCAGCAGCCAAGTGGAAGGGAGAGGGTACGAGCAGTACTTC. This gives the protein CASSQVEGRGYEQYF.

The V call is TRBV12-3 or TRBV12-4, the J call TRBJ1-3; D is undetermined. The V and J ends lost 5 bases and 0 bases respectively, with 5 bases between them. The CDR3 is made up of 13 amino acids. CDR3 loop: CASSRDSGNTIYF. In DNA, the CDR3 is TGTGCCAGCAGTCGAGACTCTGGAAACACCATATATTTT.

To note about this clonotype: This may stem from a read error, because a much larger clone lies one nucleotide away. The rearrangement uses TRBV27 and TRBJ2-1, with a possible D match to TRBD2 (6 bases). Germline CDR1 reads MNHEY; CDR2 reads SMNVEV (reference sequence). The CDR3 sequence is 19 residues long. CDR3 nucleotide sequence: TGTGCCAGCAGTTTATCGCGGGGAGACTACCCCAGCTCCTACAATGGGCAGTTCTTC. The encoded protein is CASSLSRGDYPSSYNGQFF.

This clonotype has ten or more counts. The genes are TRBV11-3 and TRBJ2-2; D is perhaps TRBD1 or TRBD2 (5 bases each). Germline lookup yields CDR1 SGHNT and CDR2 YENEEA. V dropped 7 bases and J dropped 1 base, with 10 bases sitting between them. This CDR3 region has 14 residues. The CDR3, as DNA: TGTGCCAGCACCCTGGGGGAGAACACCGGGGAGCTGTTTTTT. Encoded protein: CASTLGENTGELFF.

This clonotype was found once. A far bigger clonotype differs at one base, so this is likely a read error. The chain joins TRBV27 to TRBJ2-1; D is perhaps TRBD1 or TRBD2 (5 bases each). CDR3 length: 15 residues. The germline gives CDR1 MNHEY, CDR2 SMNVEV (reference sequence). For the CDR3, the DNA is TGTGCCATCACCCCGGGACGGTTCTCCTACAATGAGCTGTTCTTC. This encodes CAITPGRFSYNELFF.

This clonotype was counted ten times or more. The chain carries TRBV12-5 and TRBJ2-1; TRBD2 agrees at 10 bases. The CDR3 runs to 13 residues. V shed 5 bases and J 7 bases; nucleotides not matched to a gene: 2. Germline loops: CDR1 LGHNT, CDR2 FRNRAP. CDR3: CASGEAGGNEQFF. The CDR3 DNA reads as TGTGCTAGTGGTGAAGCGGGAGGGAATGAGCAGTTCTTC.

With regard to this clonotype: One base away lies a much larger clone, so this may be a sequencing read error. The V gene is TRBV10-2, the J gene TRBJ2-2; 7 bases are a match to TRBD1. The CDR3 totals 14 residues. CDR1 and CDR2 (germline): WSHSY, SAAADI. The CDR3 region has the DNA TGCGCCAGCAGTGAGTCGAGGGGGCTCTGGGAGCCGTTTTTT. Translated: CASSESRGLWEPFF.

In this sample, this clonotype turned up many times. This sequence joins TRBV2 and TRBJ1-2; the match to TRBD1 covers 7 bases. V was pared by 7 bases and J by 8 bases, with 7 bases of the junction left unmatched. The CDR3 covers 12 residues. Germline loops: CDR1 SNHLY, CDR2 FYNNEI. CDR3 in DNA: TGTGCCAGCAACCGGGACAGAGGAGGCTACACCTTC. This sequence encodes CASNRDRGGYTF.

The V gene is TRBV30, the J gene TRBJ2-6, with 10 bases identical to TRBD1. V lost 1 base to trimming and J lost 0 bases; unmatched junction nucleotides: 0. Germline V gene sequence: CDR1 GTSNPN, CDR2 SVGIG (reference sequence). This CDR3 is built from 16 residues. As DNA, the CDR3 is TGTGCCTGGAGTGGACAGGGGGCCTCTGGGGCCAACGTCCTGACTTTC. Encoded protein: CAWSGQGASGANVLTF.

This clonotype has more than one count but fewer than ten. The V gene is TRBV20-1, the J gene TRBJ2-7; D remains ambiguous. Trimming took off 4 bases at V and 2 bases at J, with 12 bases between the two ends. This CDR3 is 13 amino acids long. The V gene's germline CDR1 is DFQATT and CDR2 SNEGSKA (reference sequence). The CDR3 loop is CSATQRTTYEQYF. In DNA, the CDR3 is TGCAGTGCTACACAGCGTACCACCTACGAGCAGTACTTC.

This clonotype was recorded at least ten times. The chain recombines TRBV7-2 with TRBJ2-1; possibly TRBD2 for D (5 bases). Trimming removed 5 bases from V and 7 bases from J, with 15 bases in between. From germline, CDR1 is SGHTA and CDR2 FQGNSA. The CDR3 extends over 14 amino acids. For the CDR3, the DNA is TGTGCCAGCAGCGTTGCAAGCGGCGCAAATGAGCAGTTCTTC. Its protein is CASSVASGANEQFF. Full variable domain (missing parts from reference TRBV7-2 and TRBJ2-1): GAGVSQSPSNKVTEKGKDVELRCDPISGHTALYWYRQSLGQGLEFLIYFQGNSAPDKSGLPSDRFSAERTGGSVSTLTIQRTQQEDSAVYLCASSVASGANEQFFGPGTRLTVL.

With respect to this clonotype: This may be a read error, as it is one base from a much larger clone. The genes are TRBV24-1 and TRBJ2-2; D may correspond to TRBD1 or TRBD2 (5 bases each). The CDR3 extends over 16 amino acids. The germline CDR1 and CDR2 sequences are KGHDR and SFDVKD. The CDR3: CATSDFGTASAGELSF. The CDR3 DNA reads as TGTGCCACCAGTGATTTTGGGACGGCTTCGGCCGGGGAGCTGTCTTTT.

This clonotype came up many times. V gene TRBV9 combines with J gene TRBJ2-1; 11 bases match TRBD2. CDR1 and CDR2 from the germline V gene are SGDLS and YYNGEE. V trimming: 3 bases; J trimming: 4 bases; junction bases outside the gene matches: 3. The CDR3 length is 15 residues. For the CDR3, the DNA is TGTGCCAGCAGCGAGACTAGCGGGATGTACAATGAGCAGTTCTTC. This encodes CASSETSGMYNEQFF.

This clonotype has ten or more counts. The chain joins TRBV4-1 to TRBJ2-1; 8 bases align to TRBD1. CDR1 MGHRA and CDR2 YSYEKL come from the germline V gene. This CDR3 region has 14 residues. V lost 4 bases, J lost 7 bases, and 6 bases stayed unmatched. CDR3 residues: CASSPDRGWNEQFF. The CDR3 coding sequence is TGCGCCAGCAGCCCTGACAGGGGTTGGAATGAGCAGTTCTTC.

This clonotype appeared many times. This chain joins TRBV20-1 and TRBJ1-2; D remains unclear. Trimming shortened V by 6 bases and J by 4 bases, and 12 bases separated the two germline ends. The V gene's germline CDR1 is DFQATT and CDR2 SNEGSKA (reference sequence). The CDR3 runs to 12 residues. Written as DNA, the CDR3 is TGCAGTGCCCCTGTGGGAGTCTATGGCTACACCTTC. Its protein is CSAPVGVYGYTF.